This note documents a single T cell receptor beta chain sequence. What it binds is unknown. The source of the sample is a study of T cell repertoires in cytomegalovirus infection. On the study more broadly: Newly reported HLA-C-restricted and thoroughly characterized HLA-B-restricted CMV epitopes were employed. Based on public TCR beta signatures, there were indications of CMV infection and of a matching HLA type. Study-level results: There were HLA-C-restricted CMV-specific TCR beta clonotypes dominating the ex vivo response. Cumulative frequency of public TCR beta families picked out carriers of CMV plus the relevant HLA.

TCRdb passed the reads through MiXCR, listing each CDR3 protein once. The table lists hundreds of thousands of distinct CDR3 sequences, roughly 42% of them singletons. CDR3 size: 14 residues. Per germline, CDR1 LNHNV and CDR2 YYDKDF (reference sequence). V lost 0 bases, J lost 9 bases, and 15 bases lay in between. This clonotype was obtained from a human donor in good health (CMV status not recorded). Some clones in this sample may be carry-over from other donors' samples. The sequencing used cultured PBMCs, collected from culture after CMV antigen stimulation. The chain carries TRBV15 and TRBJ2-7, with D unresolved. In DNA, the CDR3 is TGTGCCACCAGCAGAGATTTGGCTAGTTCGTGGCAGTACTTC. It yields the protein CATSRDLASSWQYF.